Below, 3 T cell receptor beta chains from the same sample are listed, as sequenced in a study of blood T cell repertoires in COVID-19. Repertoires were generated with immunoSEQ multiplex PCR, while TCRdb's copy carries only in-frame clones and drops some. Of 50,000 to 70,000 clones in the sample, about nine tenths were seen once. The material sequenced was peripheral blood. The receptors here all came from a human donor with active COVID-19. The donor label of this sample is uncertain.

This chain connects TRBV7-9 to TRBJ2-7; 7 positions match TRBD1. The CDR3 has 15 amino acids. V lost 1 base to trimming and J lost 7 bases; unmatched junction nucleotides: 10. Germline V gene lookup returns CDR1 SEHNR and CDR2 FQNEAQ (reference sequence). The CDR3, as DNA: TGTGCCAGCAGCTTAGTGAAGGGGGCGAGAGATGAGCAGTACTTC. This sequence encodes CASSLVKGARDEQYF.

This chain links TRBV30 with TRBJ1-3, with D tentatively TRBD1 (6 bases). This CDR3 has 12 amino acids. The V and J ends lost 2 bases and 9 bases respectively, with 11 bases between them. Germline V gene sequence: CDR1 GTSNPN, CDR2 SVGIG (reference sequence). DNA of the CDR3: TGTGCCTGGAGTCAGGGGAAGGGCACCATATATTTT. Protein product: CAWSQGKGTIYF.

V usage is TRBV4-3 and J usage is TRBJ2-5; 8 bases agree with TRBD2. The CDR3 runs 14 residues. Germline V gene sequence: CDR1 LGHNA, CDR2 YSLEER. V was clipped by 5 bases and J by 5 bases; unmatched bases: 7. CDR3 sequence: CASSFRTSSETQYF. CDR3 sequence (DNA): TGCGCCAGCAGCTTCAGGACTAGCAGTGAGACCCAGTACTTC.